Listed below are T cell receptor beta chains from one sample, sequenced in a study of shared clonotypes between healthy human individuals. Profiling relied on immunoSEQ multiplex PCR, and the TCRdb table lists in-frame clones only, not all of them. The data contain under 850,000 clones, 72% of them singletons. Sequencing was done on a sample of memory CD4+ T cells sorted from blood. The receptors were gathered from a woman aged 25 to 45 in good health. Both conserved end residues are part of each CDR3. The D gene is left open where the match is weak. Clone size is given for some rows only: seen once, a few or many times, or a class if the clone is expanded.

v_gene: TRBV27; abundance: NA; d_gene: NA; j_gene: TRBJ1-2; CDR3aa: CASSLTGERNYGYTF; CDR3nt: TGTGCCAGCAGTTTAACCGGGGAGAGAAACTATGGCTACACCTTC
v_gene: TRBV25-1; abundance: NA; d_gene: NA; j_gene: TRBJ2-7; CDR3aa: CASSDYEQYF; CDR3nt: TGTGCCAGCAGTGACTACGAGCAGTACTTC
v_gene: TRBV7-9; abundance: NA; d_gene: NA; j_gene: TRBJ1-2; CDR3aa: CASSQWYREHGYTF; CDR3nt: TGTGCCAGCAGCCAGTGGTACAGGGAACATGGCTACACCTTC
v_gene: TRBV7-8; abundance: NA; d_gene: NA; j_gene: TRBJ1-5; CDR3aa: CASSLLGDMGGVGSNQPQHF; CDR3nt: TGTGCCAGCAGCTTACTTGGGGACATGGGTGGAGTGGGCAGCAATCAGCCCCAGCATTTT
v_gene: TRBV29-1; abundance: once; d_gene: NA; j_gene: TRBJ2-1; CDR3aa: CSGGHNEQFF; CDR3nt: TGCAGCGGGGGACACAATGAGCAGTTCTTC
v_gene: TRBV28; abundance: NA; d_gene: TRBD1; j_gene: TRBJ1-1; CDR3aa: CASSNRQGFGTEAFF; CDR3nt: TGTGCCAGCAGTAACCGACAGGGATTCGGCACTGAAGCTTTCTTT
v_gene: TRBV4-2; abundance: NA; d_gene: NA; j_gene: TRBJ1-1; CDR3aa: CASSEGDWDTEAFF; CDR3nt: TGTGCCAGCAGCGAAGGGGATTGGGACACTGAAGCTTTCTTT
v_gene: TRBV29-1; abundance: NA; d_gene: NA; j_gene: TRBJ2-3; CDR3aa: CSVAPASTDTQYF; CDR3nt: TGCAGCGTTGCACCCGCTAGCACAGATACGCAGTATTTT
v_gene: TRBV19; abundance: NA; d_gene: TRBD1; j_gene: TRBJ1-5; CDR3aa: CASSGTAGQPQHF; CDR3nt: TGTGCCAGTAGTGGGACAGCTGGGCAGCCCCAGCATTTT
v_gene: TRBV5-1; abundance: NA; d_gene: NA; j_gene: TRBJ2-1; CDR3aa: CASSYEPSQAYNEQFF; CDR3nt: TGCGCCAGCAGCTACGAACCATCCCAGGCCTACAATGAGCAGTTCTTC
v_gene: TRBV10-3; abundance: NA; d_gene: NA; j_gene: TRBJ1-2; CDR3aa: CAISEDTRGRASGYTF; CDR3nt: TGTGCCATCAGTGAGGACACAAGGGGCAGGGCCTCTGGCTACACCTTC
v_gene: TRBV28; abundance: NA; d_gene: TRBD1; j_gene: TRBJ2-7; CDR3aa: CASSFLRTGKTYEQYF; CDR3nt: TGTGCCAGCAGTTTTTTACGGACAGGGAAGACCTACGAGCAGTACTTC
v_gene: TRBV5-1; abundance: NA; d_gene: NA; j_gene: TRBJ2-7; CDR3aa: CASNPGTQTYEQYF; CDR3nt: TGCGCCAGTAATCCCGGGACACAGACCTACGAGCAGTACTTC
v_gene: TRBV5-4; abundance: NA; d_gene: NA; j_gene: TRBJ1-1; CDR3aa: CASSPFGGTEAFF; CDR3nt: TGTGCCAGCAGCCCTTTCGGAGGCACTGAAGCTTTCTTT
v_gene: TRBV9; abundance: few; d_gene: NA; j_gene: TRBJ2-5; CDR3aa: CASSVQVEPQETQYF; CDR3nt: TGTGCCAGCAGCGTCCAGGTGGAGCCCCAAGAGACCCAGTACTTC
v_gene: TRBV5-4; abundance: NA; d_gene: NA; j_gene: TRBJ1-2; CDR3aa: CASSLYTNYGYTF; CDR3nt: TGTGCCAGCAGCTTGTACACTAACTATGGCTACACCTTC
v_gene: TRBV14; abundance: NA; d_gene: TRBD2; j_gene: TRBJ2-3; CDR3aa: CASSQAGTSGRRNTQYF; CDR3nt: TGTGCCAGCAGCCAAGCGGGGACTAGCGGGAGAAGGAATACGCAGTATTTT
v_gene: TRBV7-8; abundance: NA; d_gene: NA; j_gene: TRBJ1-1; CDR3aa: CASSPHQGTTEAFF; CDR3nt: TGTGCCAGCAGCCCCCATCAGGGGACCACTGAAGCTTTCTTT
v_gene: TRBV7-2; abundance: NA; d_gene: NA; j_gene: TRBJ2-1; CDR3aa: CASSPNGGVYNEQFF; CDR3nt: TGTGCCAGCAGCCCGAACGGGGGTGTCTACAATGAGCAGTTCTTC
v_gene: TRBV18; abundance: NA; d_gene: TRBD1; j_gene: TRBJ2-3; CDR3aa: CASSRQGSTDTQYF; CDR3nt: TGTGCCAGCTCAAGACAGGGCAGCACAGATACGCAGTATTTT
v_gene: TRBV2; abundance: NA; d_gene: NA; j_gene: TRBJ1-5; CDR3aa: CASGAQGLRQPQHF; CDR3nt: TGTGCCAGCGGGGCTCAGGGGCTAAGGCAGCCCCAGCATTTT
v_gene: TRBV5-1; abundance: NA; d_gene: NA; j_gene: TRBJ1-2; CDR3aa: CASSGDGGYTF; CDR3nt: TGCGCCAGCAGCGGGGATGGTGGCTACACCTTC
v_gene: TRBV7-2; abundance: NA; d_gene: TRBD1; j_gene: TRBJ1-5; CDR3aa: CASSLRQGNQPQHF; CDR3nt: TGTGCCAGCAGCCTTAGACAGGGGAATCAGCCCCAGCATTTT
v_gene: TRBV13; abundance: NA; d_gene: TRBD1; j_gene: TRBJ1-1; CDR3aa: CASSSRWDSENTEAFF; CDR3nt: TGTGCCAGCAGCTCTAGATGGGACAGCGAAAACACTGAAGCTTTCTTT
v_gene: TRBV11-2; abundance: NA; d_gene: TRBD1; j_gene: TRBJ1-4; CDR3aa: CASSLVVGQSNEKLFF; CDR3nt: TGTGCCAGCAGCTTAGTAGTGGGACAGTCCAATGAAAAACTGTTTTTT
v_gene: TRBV4-2; abundance: NA; d_gene: NA; j_gene: TRBJ1-2; CDR3aa: CASSFKWRQTVYYGYTF; CDR3nt: TGTGCCAGCAGCTTTAAATGGAGACAGACAGTCTACTATGGCTACACCTTC
v_gene: TRBV5-6; abundance: NA; d_gene: TRBD2; j_gene: TRBJ2-1; CDR3aa: CASSLWLAGLSYNEQFF; CDR3nt: TGTGCCAGCAGCTTGTGGCTAGCGGGCCTCTCCTACAATGAGCAGTTCTTC
v_gene: TRBV30; abundance: NA; d_gene: NA; j_gene: TRBJ2-7; CDR3aa: CALGALVAGSYEQYF; CDR3nt: TGTGCCTTGGGGGCTTTGGTGGCCGGCTCCTACGAGCAGTACTTC
v_gene: TRBV6-6; abundance: few; d_gene: NA; j_gene: TRBJ2-7; CDR3aa: CASSGGPRSYEQYF; CDR3nt: TGTGCCAGCAGCGGAGGCCCGCGTTCCTACGAGCAGTACTTC
v_gene: TRBV9; abundance: NA; d_gene: TRBD2; j_gene: TRBJ2-1; CDR3aa: CASSVVSGRGNEQFF; CDR3nt: TGTGCCAGCAGCGTAGTTAGCGGGAGAGGCAATGAGCAGTTCTTC
v_gene: TRBV28; abundance: NA; d_gene: TRBD1; j_gene: TRBJ2-3; CDR3aa: CASSSRWGQTTDTQYF; CDR3nt: TGTGCCAGCAGTAGCCGGTGGGGACAGACCACAGATACGCAGTATTTT
v_gene: TRBV28; abundance: NA; d_gene: TRBD1; j_gene: TRBJ1-2; CDR3aa: CASSFEGSTGDNYGYTF; CDR3nt: TGTGCCAGCAGTTTTGAAGGTTCTACAGGGGACAACTATGGCTACACCTTC
v_gene: TRBV27; abundance: NA; d_gene: NA; j_gene: TRBJ1-5; CDR3aa: CASSLYSQNQPQHF; CDR3nt: TGTGCCAGCAGTTTATATAGCCAGAATCAGCCCCAGCATTTT
v_gene: TRBV2; abundance: NA; d_gene: NA; j_gene: TRBJ1-3; CDR3aa: CASSDGLNTIYF; CDR3nt: TGTGCCAGCAGTGATGGGTTAAACACCATATATTTT
v_gene: TRBV2; abundance: once; d_gene: NA; j_gene: TRBJ1-1; CDR3aa: CASNKRGWRGVTEAFF; CDR3nt: TGTGCCAGCAACAAAAGGGGTTGGAGGGGCGTCACTGAAGCTTTCTTT
v_gene: TRBV28; abundance: NA; d_gene: NA; j_gene: TRBJ1-2; CDR3aa: CASSFLGETNYGYTF; CDR3nt: TGTGCCAGCAGTTTCCTGGGAGAAACTAACTATGGCTACACCTTC
v_gene: TRBV29-1; abundance: NA; d_gene: NA; j_gene: TRBJ2-2; CDR3aa: CSVERLENTGELFF; CDR3nt: TGCAGCGTTGAGAGGCTAGAGAACACCGGGGAGCTGTTTTTT
v_gene: TRBV2; abundance: NA; d_gene: TRBD2; j_gene: TRBJ2-2; CDR3aa: CASSRTSGRIGELFF; CDR3nt: TGTGCCAGCAGTCGGACTAGCGGGAGAATCGGGGAGCTGTTTTTT
v_gene: TRBV5-6; abundance: NA; d_gene: NA; j_gene: TRBJ2-1; CDR3aa: CASSLDRGRIYNEQFF; CDR3nt: TGTGCCAGCAGCTTGGATAGGGGGAGAATCTACAATGAGCAGTTCTTC
v_gene: TRBV10-1; abundance: NA; d_gene: TRBD1; j_gene: TRBJ2-5; CDR3aa: CASTVASDRGETQYF; CDR3nt: TGCGCCAGCACTGTGGCCTCGGACAGGGGAGAGACCCAGTACTTC
v_gene: TRBV5-6; abundance: NA; d_gene: NA; j_gene: TRBJ2-4; CDR3aa: CASSFWGTEAKNIQYF; CDR3nt: TGTGCCAGCAGCTTCTGGGGGACTGAAGCCAAAAACATTCAGTACTTC
v_gene: TRBV4-1; abundance: NA; d_gene: TRBD2; j_gene: TRBJ2-3; CDR3aa: CASSQDQLAGRPDTQYF; CDR3nt: TGCGCCAGCAGCCAAGATCAGCTAGCGGGGAGACCAGATACGCAGTATTTT
v_gene: TRBV27; abundance: NA; d_gene: NA; j_gene: TRBJ1-5; CDR3aa: CASSLRASNQPQHF; CDR3nt: TGTGCCAGCAGTTTAAGGGCAAGCAATCAGCCCCAGCATTTT
v_gene: TRBV9; abundance: NA; d_gene: NA; j_gene: TRBJ1-1; CDR3aa: CASSVTGRVDTEAFF; CDR3nt: TGTGCCAGCAGCGTAACAGGGAGGGTTGACACTGAAGCTTTCTTT
v_gene: TRBV9; abundance: few; d_gene: NA; j_gene: TRBJ2-3; CDR3aa: CASSGQGATDTQYF; CDR3nt: TGTGCCAGCAGCGGGCAGGGAGCCACAGATACGCAGTATTTT
v_gene: TRBV2; abundance: NA; d_gene: NA; j_gene: TRBJ1-2; CDR3aa: CASSPEGLLDGYTF; CDR3nt: TGTGCCAGCAGTCCGGAGGGATTATTAGATGGCTACACCTTC
v_gene: TRBV27; abundance: NA; d_gene: TRBD2; j_gene: TRBJ2-7; CDR3aa: CASSIVAGGVYEQYF; CDR3nt: TGTGCCAGCAGTATAGTAGCGGGAGGGGTTTACGAGCAGTACTTC
v_gene: TRBV7-9; abundance: once; d_gene: NA; j_gene: TRBJ1-4; CDR3aa: CASSQNGGANEKLFF; CDR3nt: TGTGCCAGCAGTCAGAACGGGGGTGCTAATGAAAAACTGTTTTTT
v_gene: TRBV27; abundance: NA; d_gene: NA; j_gene: TRBJ2-1; CDR3aa: CASSLYQRNEQFF; CDR3nt: TGTGCCAGCAGTTTATACCAGCGTAATGAGCAGTTCTTC
v_gene: TRBV5-1; abundance: NA; d_gene: NA; j_gene: TRBJ2-7; CDR3aa: CASSSTGYEQYF; CDR3nt: TGCGCCAGCAGCTCGACAGGCTACGAGCAGTACTTC
v_gene: TRBV4-2; abundance: NA; d_gene: TRBD2; j_gene: TRBJ2-7; CDR3aa: CASSATSGSSYEQYF; CDR3nt: TGTGCCAGCAGCGCGACTAGCGGCAGCTCCTACGAGCAGTACTTC
v_gene: TRBV20-1; abundance: few; d_gene: NA; j_gene: TRBJ2-7; CDR3aa: CSVLPGQGQYF; CDR3nt: TGCAGTGTCCTTCCGGGACAAGGGCAGTACTTC
v_gene: TRBV29-1; abundance: NA; d_gene: NA; j_gene: TRBJ2-1; CDR3aa: CSVRESYNEQFF; CDR3nt: TGCAGCGTTCGAGAATCCTACAATGAGCAGTTCTTC
v_gene: TRBV7-8; abundance: NA; d_gene: TRBD1; j_gene: TRBJ2-6; CDR3aa: CAGAAGGSGANVLTF; CDR3nt: TGTGCCGGTGCGGCAGGGGGCTCTGGGGCCAACGTCCTGACTTTC
v_gene: TRBV5-4; abundance: once; d_gene: TRBD2; j_gene: TRBJ2-7; CDR3aa: CASSFRSGSSYEQYF; CDR3nt: TGTGCCAGCAGCTTCCGAAGCGGGAGTTCCTACGAGCAGTACTTC